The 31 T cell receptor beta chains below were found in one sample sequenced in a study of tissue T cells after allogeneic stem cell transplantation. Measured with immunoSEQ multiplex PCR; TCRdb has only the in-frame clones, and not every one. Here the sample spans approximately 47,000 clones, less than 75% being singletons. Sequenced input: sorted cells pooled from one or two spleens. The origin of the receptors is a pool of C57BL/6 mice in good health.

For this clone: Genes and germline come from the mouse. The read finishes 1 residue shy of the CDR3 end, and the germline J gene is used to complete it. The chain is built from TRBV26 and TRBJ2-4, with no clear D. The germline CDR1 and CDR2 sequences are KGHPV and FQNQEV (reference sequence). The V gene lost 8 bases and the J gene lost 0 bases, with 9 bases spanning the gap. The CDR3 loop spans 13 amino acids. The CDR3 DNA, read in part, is TGTGCCAGCGCACCTACGAGTCAAAACACCTTGTAC. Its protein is CASAPTSQNTLY. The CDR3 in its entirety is CASAPTSQNTLYF.

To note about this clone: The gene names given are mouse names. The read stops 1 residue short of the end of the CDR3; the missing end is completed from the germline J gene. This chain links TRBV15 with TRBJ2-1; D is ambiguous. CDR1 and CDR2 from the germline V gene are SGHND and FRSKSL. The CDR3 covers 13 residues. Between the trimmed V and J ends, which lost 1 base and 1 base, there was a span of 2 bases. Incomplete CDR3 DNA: TGTGCCAGCAGTTTAGACAACTATGCTGAGCAGTTC. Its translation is CASSLDNYAEQF. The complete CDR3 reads CASSLDNYAEQFF. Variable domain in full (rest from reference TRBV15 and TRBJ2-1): DAGVTQTPRHEVAEKGQTIILKCEPVSGHNDLFWYRQTKIQGLELLSYFRSKSLMEDGGAFKDRFKAEMLNSSFSTLKIQPTEPKDSAVYLCASSLDNYAEQFFGPGTRLTVL.

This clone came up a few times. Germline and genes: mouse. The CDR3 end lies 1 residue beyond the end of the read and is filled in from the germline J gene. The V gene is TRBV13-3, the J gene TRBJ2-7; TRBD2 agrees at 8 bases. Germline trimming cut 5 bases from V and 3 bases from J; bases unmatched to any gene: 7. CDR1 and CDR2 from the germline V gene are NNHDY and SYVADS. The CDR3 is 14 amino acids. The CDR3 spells CASSVTGEGYEQYF. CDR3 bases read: TGTGCCAGCAGCGTGACTGGGGAGGGCTATGAACAGTAC.

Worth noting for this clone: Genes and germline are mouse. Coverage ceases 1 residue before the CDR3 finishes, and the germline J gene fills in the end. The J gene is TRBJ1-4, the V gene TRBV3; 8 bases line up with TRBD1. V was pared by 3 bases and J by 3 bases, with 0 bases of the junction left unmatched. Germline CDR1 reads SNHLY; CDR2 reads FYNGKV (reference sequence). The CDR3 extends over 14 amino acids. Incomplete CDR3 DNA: TGTGCCAGCAGCTTGGGACAGGCCAACGAAAGATTATTT. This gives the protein CASSLGQANERLF. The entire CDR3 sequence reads CASSLGQANERLFF.

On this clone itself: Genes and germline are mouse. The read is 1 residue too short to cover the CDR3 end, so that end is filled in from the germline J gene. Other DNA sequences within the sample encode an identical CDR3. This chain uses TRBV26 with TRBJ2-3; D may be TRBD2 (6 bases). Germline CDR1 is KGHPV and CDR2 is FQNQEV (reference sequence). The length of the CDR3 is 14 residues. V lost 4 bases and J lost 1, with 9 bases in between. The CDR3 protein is CASSPTGGAETLYF. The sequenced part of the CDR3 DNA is TGTGCCAGCAGTCCGACTGGAGGTGCAGAAACGCTGTAT.

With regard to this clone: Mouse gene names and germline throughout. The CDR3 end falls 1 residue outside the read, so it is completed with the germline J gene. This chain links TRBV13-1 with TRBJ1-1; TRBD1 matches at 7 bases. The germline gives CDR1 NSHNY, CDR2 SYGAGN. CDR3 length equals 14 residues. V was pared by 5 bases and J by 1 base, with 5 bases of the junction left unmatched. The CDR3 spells CASSHRGGNTEVFF. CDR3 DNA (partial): TGTGCCAGCAGCCACAGGGGAGGAAACACAGAAGTCTTC.

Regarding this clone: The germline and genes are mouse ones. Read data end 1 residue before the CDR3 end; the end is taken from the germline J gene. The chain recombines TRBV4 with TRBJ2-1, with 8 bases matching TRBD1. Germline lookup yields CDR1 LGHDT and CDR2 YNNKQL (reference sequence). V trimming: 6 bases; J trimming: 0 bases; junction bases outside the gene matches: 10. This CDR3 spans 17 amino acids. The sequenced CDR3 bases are TGTGCCAGCAGTCGCGGACCAGGGGGCGCTAACTATGCTGAGCAGTTC. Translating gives CASSRGPGGANYAEQF. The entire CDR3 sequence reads CASSRGPGGANYAEQFF.

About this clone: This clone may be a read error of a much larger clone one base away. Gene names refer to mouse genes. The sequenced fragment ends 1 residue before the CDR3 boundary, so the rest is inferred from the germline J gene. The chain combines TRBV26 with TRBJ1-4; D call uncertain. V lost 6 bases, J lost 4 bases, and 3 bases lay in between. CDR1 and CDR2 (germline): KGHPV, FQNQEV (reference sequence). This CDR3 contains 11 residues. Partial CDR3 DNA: TGTGCCAGCAGCCACAACGAAAGATTATTT. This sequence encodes CASSHNERLF. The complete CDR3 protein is CASSHNERLFF.

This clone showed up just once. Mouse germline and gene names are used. The CDR3 reads CASSFNSPLYF. The CDR3 bases that were read are TGTGCCAGCAGCTTTAATTCGCCCCTCTAC. This chain joins TRBV4 and TRBJ1-6; D unclear. The DNA ends 1 residue before the CDR3 does, and the rest of the CDR3 is filled in from the germline J gene. TRBJ1-6 is an open reading frame, and its role is uncertain. This CDR3 contains 11 residues. The ends were cut back, 4 bases at V and 6 bases at J, with 1 base in the middle. Per the germline V gene, CDR1 is LGHDT and CDR2 is YNNKQL (reference sequence).

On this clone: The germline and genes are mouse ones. CDR3 DNA (partial): TGTGCCAGCAGCCCACGGACAGGGGGGTATGCTGAGCAGTTC. This translates into CASSPRTGGYAEQF. The full-length CDR3 reads as CASSPRTGGYAEQFF. J is TRBJ2-1 and V is TRBV4; TRBD1 matches 10 bases. The CDR3 end falls 1 residue outside the read, so it is completed with the germline J gene. This CDR3 contains 15 residues. The ends lost 5 bases at V and 4 bases at J; junction bases unmatched: 5. Germline values: CDR1 LGHDT, CDR2 YNNKQL (reference sequence).

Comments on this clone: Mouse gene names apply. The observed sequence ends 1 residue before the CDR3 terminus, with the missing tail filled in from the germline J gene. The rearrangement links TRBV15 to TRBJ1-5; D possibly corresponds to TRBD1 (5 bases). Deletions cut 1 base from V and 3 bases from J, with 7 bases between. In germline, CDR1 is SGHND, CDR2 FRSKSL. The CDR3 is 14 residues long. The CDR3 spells CASSLGGVNQAPLF. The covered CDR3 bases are TGTGCCAGCAGTTTAGGGGGCGTCAACCAGGCTCCGCTT.

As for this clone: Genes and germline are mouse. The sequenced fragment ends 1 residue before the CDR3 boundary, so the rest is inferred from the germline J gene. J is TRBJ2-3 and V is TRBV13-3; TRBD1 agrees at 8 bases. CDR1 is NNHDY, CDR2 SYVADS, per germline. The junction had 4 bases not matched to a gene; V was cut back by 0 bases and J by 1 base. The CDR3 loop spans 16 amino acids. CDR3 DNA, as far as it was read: TGTGCCAGCAGTGATGTTCAGGGGGCTGGTGCAGAAACGCTGTAT. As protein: CASSDVQGAGAETLY. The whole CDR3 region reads CASSDVQGAGAETLYF.

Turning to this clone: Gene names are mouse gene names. CDR3 bases read: TGTGCCAGCAGTCTGTATAGGCAGACAAACTCCGACTACACC. Its protein is CASSLYRQTNSDYT. The full CDR3 protein is CASSLYRQTNSDYTF. V gene TRBV24 combines with J gene TRBJ1-2; D uncertain. With the read ending 1 residue before the CDR3 end, the germline J gene is used to fill in that end. CDR3 length: 15 amino acids. The V gene lost 0 bases and the J gene lost 0 bases, with 8 bases spanning the gap. From germline, CDR1 is KGHTA and CDR2 FRNEEI.

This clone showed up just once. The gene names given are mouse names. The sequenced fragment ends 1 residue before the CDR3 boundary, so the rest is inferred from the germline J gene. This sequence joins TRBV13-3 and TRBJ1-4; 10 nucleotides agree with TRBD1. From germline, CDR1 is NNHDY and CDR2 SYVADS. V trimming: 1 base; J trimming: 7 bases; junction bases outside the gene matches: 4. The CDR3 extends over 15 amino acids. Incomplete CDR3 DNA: TGTGCCAGCAGTGATAAGGGACAGGGGTCCGAAAGATTATTT. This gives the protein CASSDKGQGSERLF. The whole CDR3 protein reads CASSDKGQGSERLFF.

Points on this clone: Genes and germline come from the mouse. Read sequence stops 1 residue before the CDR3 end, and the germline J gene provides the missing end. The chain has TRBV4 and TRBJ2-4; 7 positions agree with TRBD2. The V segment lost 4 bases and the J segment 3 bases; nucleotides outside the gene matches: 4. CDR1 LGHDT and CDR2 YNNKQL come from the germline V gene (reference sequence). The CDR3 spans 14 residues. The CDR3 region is CASSSDWKQNTLYF. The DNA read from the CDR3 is TGTGCCAGCAGCTCGGACTGGAAACAAAACACCTTGTAC.

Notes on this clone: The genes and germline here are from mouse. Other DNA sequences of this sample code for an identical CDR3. The CDR3 DNA, read in part, is TGTGCCAGCAGCCTCAATAGTCAAAACACCTTGTAC. Its protein is CASSLNSQNTLY. The full CDR3 is CASSLNSQNTLYF. V gene TRBV4 combines with J gene TRBJ2-4, with D unclear. The read finishes 1 residue shy of the CDR3 end, and the germline J gene is used to complete it. V gave up 5 bases and J gave up 0 bases, with 6 bases separating them. The CDR3 has 13 residues. Germline CDR1 and CDR2: LGHDT and YNNKQL (reference sequence).

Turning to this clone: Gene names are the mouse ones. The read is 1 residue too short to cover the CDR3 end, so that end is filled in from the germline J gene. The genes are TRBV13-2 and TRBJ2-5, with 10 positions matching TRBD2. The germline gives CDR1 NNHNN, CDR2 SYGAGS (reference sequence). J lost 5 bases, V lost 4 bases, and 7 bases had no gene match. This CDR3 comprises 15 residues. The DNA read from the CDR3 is TGTGCCAGCGGTTCCAGACTGGGGGGACCAGACACCCAGTAC. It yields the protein CASGSRLGGPDTQY. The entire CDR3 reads CASGSRLGGPDTQYF.

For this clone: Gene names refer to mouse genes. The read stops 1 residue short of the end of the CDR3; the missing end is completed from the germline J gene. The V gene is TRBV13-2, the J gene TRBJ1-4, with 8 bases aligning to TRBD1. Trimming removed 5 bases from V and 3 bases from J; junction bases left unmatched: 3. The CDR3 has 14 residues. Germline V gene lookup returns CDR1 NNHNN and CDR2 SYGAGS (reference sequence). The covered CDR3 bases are TGTGCCAGCGGGGACAGGGAGGCCAACGAAAGATTATTT. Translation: CASGDREANERLF. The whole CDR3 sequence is CASGDREANERLFF.

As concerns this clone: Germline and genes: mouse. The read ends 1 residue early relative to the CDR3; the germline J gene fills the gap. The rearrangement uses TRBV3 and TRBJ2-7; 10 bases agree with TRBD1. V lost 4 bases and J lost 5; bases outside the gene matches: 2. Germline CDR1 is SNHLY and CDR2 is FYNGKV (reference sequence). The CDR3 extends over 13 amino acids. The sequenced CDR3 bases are TGTGCCAGCAGCTGGGACAGGGGTGATGAACAGTAC. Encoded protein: CASSWDRGDEQY. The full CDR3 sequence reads CASSWDRGDEQYF.

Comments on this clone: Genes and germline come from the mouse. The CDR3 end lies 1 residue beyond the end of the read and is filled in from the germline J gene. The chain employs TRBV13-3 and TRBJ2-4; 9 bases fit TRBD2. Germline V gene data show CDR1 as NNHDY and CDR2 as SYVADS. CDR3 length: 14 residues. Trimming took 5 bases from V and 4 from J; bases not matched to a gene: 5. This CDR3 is CASSPRLGENTLYF. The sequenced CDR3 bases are TGTGCCAGCAGCCCCAGACTGGGGGAAAACACCTTGTAC.

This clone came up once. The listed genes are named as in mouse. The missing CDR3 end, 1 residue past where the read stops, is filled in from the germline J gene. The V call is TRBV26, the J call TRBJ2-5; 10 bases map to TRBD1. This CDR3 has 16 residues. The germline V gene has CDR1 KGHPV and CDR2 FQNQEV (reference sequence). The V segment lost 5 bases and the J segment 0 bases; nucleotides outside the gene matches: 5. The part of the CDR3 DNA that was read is TGTGCCAGCAGTAACCCGGGACAGGGGAACCAAGACACCCAGTAC. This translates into CASSNPGQGNQDTQY. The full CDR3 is CASSNPGQGNQDTQYF.

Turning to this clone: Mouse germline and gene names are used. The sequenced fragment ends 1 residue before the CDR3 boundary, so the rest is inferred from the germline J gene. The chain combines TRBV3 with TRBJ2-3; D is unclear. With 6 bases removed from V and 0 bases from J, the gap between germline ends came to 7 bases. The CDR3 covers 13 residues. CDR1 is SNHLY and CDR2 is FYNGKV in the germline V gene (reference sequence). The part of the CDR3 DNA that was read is TGTGCCAGCAGTCAGACTAGTGCAGAAACGCTGTAT. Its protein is CASSQTSAETLY. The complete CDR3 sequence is CASSQTSAETLYF.

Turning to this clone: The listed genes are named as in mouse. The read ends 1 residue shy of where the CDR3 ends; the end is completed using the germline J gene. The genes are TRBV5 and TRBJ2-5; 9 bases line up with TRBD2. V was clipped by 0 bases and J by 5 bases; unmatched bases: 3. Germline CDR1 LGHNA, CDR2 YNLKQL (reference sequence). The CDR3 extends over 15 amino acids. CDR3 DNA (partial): TGTGCCAGCAGCCAAGAGTGGGGGGGCGCAGACACCCAGTAC. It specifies CASSQEWGGADTQY. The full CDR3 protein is CASSQEWGGADTQYF.

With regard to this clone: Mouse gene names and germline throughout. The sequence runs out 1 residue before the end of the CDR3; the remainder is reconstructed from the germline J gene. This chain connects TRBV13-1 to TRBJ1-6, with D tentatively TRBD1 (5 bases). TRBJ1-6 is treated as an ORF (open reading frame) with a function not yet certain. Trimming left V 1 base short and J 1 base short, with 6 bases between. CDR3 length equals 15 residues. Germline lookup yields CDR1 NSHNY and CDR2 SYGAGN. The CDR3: CASSDWGSYNSPLYF. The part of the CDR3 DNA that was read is TGTGCCAGCAGTGATTGGGGCTCCTATAATTCGCCCCTCTAC.

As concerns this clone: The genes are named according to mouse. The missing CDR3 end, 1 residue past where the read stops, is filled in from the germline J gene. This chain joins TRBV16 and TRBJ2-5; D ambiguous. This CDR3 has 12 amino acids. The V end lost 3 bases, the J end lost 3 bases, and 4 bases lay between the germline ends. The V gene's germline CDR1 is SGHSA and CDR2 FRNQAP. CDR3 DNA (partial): TGTGCAAGCAGCTTTGGGCAAGACACCCAGTAC. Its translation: CASSFGQDTQY. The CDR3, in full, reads CASSFGQDTQYF. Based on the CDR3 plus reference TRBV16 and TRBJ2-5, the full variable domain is NAGVIQTPRHKVTGKGQEATLWCEPISGHSAVFWYRQTIVQGLEFLTYFRNQAPIDDSGMPKERFSAQMPNQSHSTLKIQSTQPQDSAVYLCASSFGQDTQYFGPGTRLLVL.

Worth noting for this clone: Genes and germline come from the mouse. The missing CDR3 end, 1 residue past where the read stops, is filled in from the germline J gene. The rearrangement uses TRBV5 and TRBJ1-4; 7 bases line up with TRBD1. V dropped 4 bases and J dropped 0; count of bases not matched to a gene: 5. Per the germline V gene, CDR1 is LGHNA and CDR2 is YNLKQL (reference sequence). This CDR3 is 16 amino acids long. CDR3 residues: CASSRTGTVSNERLFF. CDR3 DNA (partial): TGTGCCAGCAGCCGAACCGGGACAGTTTCCAACGAAAGATTATTT.

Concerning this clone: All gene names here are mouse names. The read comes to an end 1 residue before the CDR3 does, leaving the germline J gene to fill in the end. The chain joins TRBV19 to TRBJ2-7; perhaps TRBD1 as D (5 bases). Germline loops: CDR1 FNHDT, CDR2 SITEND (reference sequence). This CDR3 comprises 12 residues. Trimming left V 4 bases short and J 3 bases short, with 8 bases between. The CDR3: CASSGQFYEQYF. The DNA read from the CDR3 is TGTGCCAGCAGTGGACAATTCTATGAACAGTAC.

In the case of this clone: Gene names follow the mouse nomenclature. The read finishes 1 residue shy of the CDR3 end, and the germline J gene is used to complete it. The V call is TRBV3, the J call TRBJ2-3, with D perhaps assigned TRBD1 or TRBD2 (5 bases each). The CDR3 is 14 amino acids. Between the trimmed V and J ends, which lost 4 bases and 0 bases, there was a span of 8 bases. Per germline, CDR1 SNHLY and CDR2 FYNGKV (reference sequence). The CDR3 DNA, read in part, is TGTGCCAGCAGCTGGGACGGTAGTGCAGAAACGCTGTAT. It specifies CASSWDGSAETLY. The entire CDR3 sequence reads CASSWDGSAETLYF.

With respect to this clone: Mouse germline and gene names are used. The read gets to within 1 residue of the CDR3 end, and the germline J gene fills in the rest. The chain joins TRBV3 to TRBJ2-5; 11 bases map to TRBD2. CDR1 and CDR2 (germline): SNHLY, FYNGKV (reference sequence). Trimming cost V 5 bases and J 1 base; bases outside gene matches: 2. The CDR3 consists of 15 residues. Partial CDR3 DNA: TGTGCCAGCAGCCCGGACTGGGGGGACCAAGACACCCAGTAC. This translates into CASSPDWGDQDTQY. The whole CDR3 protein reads CASSPDWGDQDTQYF.

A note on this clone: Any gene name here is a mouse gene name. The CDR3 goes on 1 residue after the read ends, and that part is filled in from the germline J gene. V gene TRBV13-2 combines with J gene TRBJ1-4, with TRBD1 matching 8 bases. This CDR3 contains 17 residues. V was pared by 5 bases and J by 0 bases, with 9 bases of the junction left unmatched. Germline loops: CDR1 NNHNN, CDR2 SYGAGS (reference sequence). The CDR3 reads CASGPSGTGVSNERLFF. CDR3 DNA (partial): TGTGCCAGCGGCCCCTCCGGGACAGGAGTTTCCAACGAAAGATTATTT.

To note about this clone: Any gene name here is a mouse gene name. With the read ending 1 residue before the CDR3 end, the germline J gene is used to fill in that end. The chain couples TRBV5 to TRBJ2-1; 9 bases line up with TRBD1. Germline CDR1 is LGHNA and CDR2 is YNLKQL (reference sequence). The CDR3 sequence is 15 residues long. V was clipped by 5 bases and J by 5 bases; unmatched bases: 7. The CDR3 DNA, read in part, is TGTGCCAGCAGCTTCCGGGACAGGGTCGATGCTGAGCAGTTC. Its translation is CASSFRDRVDAEQF. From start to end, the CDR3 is CASSFRDRVDAEQFF.